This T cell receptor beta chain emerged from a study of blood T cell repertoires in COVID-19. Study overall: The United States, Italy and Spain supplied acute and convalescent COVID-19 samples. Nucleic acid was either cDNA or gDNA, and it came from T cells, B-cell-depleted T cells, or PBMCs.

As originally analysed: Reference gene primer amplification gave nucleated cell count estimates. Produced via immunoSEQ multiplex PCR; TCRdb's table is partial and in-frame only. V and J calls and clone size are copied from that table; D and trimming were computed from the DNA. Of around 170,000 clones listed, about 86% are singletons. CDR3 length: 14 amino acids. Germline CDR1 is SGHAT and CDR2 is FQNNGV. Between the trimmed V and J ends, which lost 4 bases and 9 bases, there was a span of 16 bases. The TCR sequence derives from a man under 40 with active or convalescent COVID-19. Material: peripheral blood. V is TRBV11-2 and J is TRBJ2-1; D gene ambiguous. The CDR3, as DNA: TGTGCCAGCAGCTCCTACGGTTCTAATGGTGAGCAGTTCTTC. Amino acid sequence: CASSSYGSNGEQFF.